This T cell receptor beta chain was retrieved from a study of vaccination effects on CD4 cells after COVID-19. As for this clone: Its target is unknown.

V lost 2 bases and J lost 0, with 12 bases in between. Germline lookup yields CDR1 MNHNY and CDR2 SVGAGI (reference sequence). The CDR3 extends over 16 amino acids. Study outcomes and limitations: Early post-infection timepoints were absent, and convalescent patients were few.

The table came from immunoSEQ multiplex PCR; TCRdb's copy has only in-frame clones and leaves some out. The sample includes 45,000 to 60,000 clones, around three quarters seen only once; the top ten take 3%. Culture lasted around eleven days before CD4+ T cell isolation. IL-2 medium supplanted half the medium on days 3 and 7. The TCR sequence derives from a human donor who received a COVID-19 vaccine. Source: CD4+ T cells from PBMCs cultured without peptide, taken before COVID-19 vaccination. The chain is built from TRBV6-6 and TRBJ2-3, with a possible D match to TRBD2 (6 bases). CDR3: CASSYPGGWSTDTQYF. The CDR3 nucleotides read TGTGCCAGCAGTTACCCCGGAGGGTGGAGCACAGATACGCAGTATTTT.